This is a list of T cell receptor beta chains from one sample in a study of blood T cells in healthy people across ages. TCRdb used MiXCR to reprocess the 5' RACE reads, holding one entry per CDR3 protein. The sample includes about 720,000 distinct CDR3 sequences, around 25% seen only once; the top ten take more than 3%. These same data were also listed under a study on T cells of mothers and their children.

Sequenced input: blood. Receptors originate from a boy aged 5-17 years in good health. The CDR3 runs from the conserved cysteine through the conserved F or W. A D gene is named only where the DNA matches it firmly. Clone size is shown for a subset of rows, as once, few, many or a class of expanded clone.

D: TRBD1
J: TRBJ1-5
V: TRBV6-2/TRBV6-3
size: few
CDR3: CASSSRTGTYSNQPQHF
DNA: TGTGCCAGCAGTTCGAGGACAGGGACATATAGCAATCAGCCCCAGCATTTT

D: .
J: TRBJ2-3
V: TRBV4-1
size: .
CDR3: CASSQIADSTDTQYF
DNA: TGCGCCAGCAGCCAAATTGCTGATAGCACGGATACGCAGTATTTT

D: TRBD1
J: TRBJ2-7
V: TRBV29-1
size: .
CDR3: CSVEAGGNFEQYF
DNA: TGCAGCGTTGAAGCAGGGGGTAACTTCGAGCAGTACTTC

D: TRBD1
J: TRBJ1-5
V: TRBV28
size: few
CDR3: CASSWTGSNQPQHF
DNA: TGTGCCAGCAGCTGGACAGGGAGCAATCAGCCCCAGCATTTT

D: TRBD1
J: TRBJ2-3
V: TRBV5-1
size: .
CDR3: CASSQRDREFLTDTQYF
DNA: TGCGCCAGCAGCCAAAGGGACAGGGAATTCCTCACAGATACGCAGTATTTT

D: .
J: TRBJ1-6
V: TRBV28
size: few
CDR3: CASTDPRSSYNSPLHF
DNA: TGTGCCAGCACCGACCCGAGGAGCTCCTATAATTCACCCCTCCACTTT

D: TRBD1
J: TRBJ1-4
V: TRBV10-2
size: .
CDR3: CASSERDSTNEKLFF
DNA: TGCGCCAGCAGTGAACGGGACAGTACTAATGAAAAACTGTTTTTT

D: .
J: TRBJ2-3
V: TRBV7-9
size: few
CDR3: CASSSWMLVGTDTQYF
DNA: TGTGCCAGCAGCTCCTGGATGCTCGTGGGCACAGATACGCAGTATTTT

D: TRBD1
J: TRBJ2-3
V: TRBV12-3/TRBV12-4
size: .
CDR3: CASSLIPGGATDTQYF
DNA: TGTGCCAGCAGTTTAATCCCAGGGGGCGCGACAGATACGCAGTATTTT

D: .
J: TRBJ2-5
V: TRBV7-9
size: .
CDR3: CASSLALGGGYQETQYF
DNA: TGTGCCAGCAGCTTAGCGTTGGGCGGAGGGTACCAAGAGACCCAGTACTTC

D: .
J: TRBJ1-2
V: TRBV3-1
size: few
CDR3: CASSQLGPGYTF
DNA: TGTGCCAGCAGCCAATTAGGACCTGGCTACACCTTC

D: .
J: TRBJ1-1
V: TRBV10-3
size: few
CDR3: CAISESQGGRTEAFF
DNA: TGTGCCATCAGTGAGTCCCAGGGCGGGAGGACTGAAGCTTTCTTT

D: .
J: TRBJ2-7
V: TRBV5-1
size: few
CDR3: CASSDPSGSLEQYF
DNA: TGCGCCAGCAGCGACCCCTCGGGGTCCCTCGAGCAGTACTTC

D: .
J: TRBJ2-2
V: TRBV9
size: many
CDR3: CASSVEGTGELFF
DNA: TGTGCCAGCAGCGTGGAGGGGACCGGGGAGCTGTTTTTT

D: .
J: TRBJ1-6
V: TRBV6-2/TRBV6-3
size: .
CDR3: CASRTQGIPLHF
DNA: TGTGCCAGCAGGACCCAGGGGATTCCCCTCCACTTT

D: TRBD2
J: TRBJ2-1
V: TRBV24-1
size: .
CDR3: CATSDPTSGDDEQFF
DNA: TGTGCCACCAGTGATCCGACTAGCGGGGACGATGAGCAGTTCTTC

D: .
J: TRBJ2-5
V: TRBV11-2
size: few
CDR3: CASSRLIVGEETQYF
DNA: TGTGCCAGCAGCCGTCTTATCGTTGGCGAAGAGACCCAGTACTTC

D: TRBD2
J: TRBJ2-5
V: TRBV5-5
size: .
CDR3: CASRPQGGGETQYF
DNA: TGTGCCAGCAGACCCCAGGGCGGGGGGGAGACCCAGTACTTC

D: TRBD1
J: TRBJ2-5
V: TRBV7-8
size: .
CDR3: CANSRPPDREYF
DNA: TGTGCCAACAGCCGACCTCCGGACAGGGAGTACTTC

D: .
J: TRBJ1-2
V: TRBV6-6
size: .
CDR3: CASSYSGAPYGYTF
DNA: TGTGCCAGCAGTTACTCGGGGGCCCCTTATGGCTACACCTTC

D: .
J: TRBJ2-1
V: TRBV7-2
size: .
CDR3: CASSLVPGYNEQFF
DNA: TGTGCCAGCAGCTTAGTCCCGGGATACAATGAGCAGTTCTTC

D: TRBD2
J: TRBJ2-1
V: TRBV7-2
size: many
CDR3: CASSSLRVAWSSGIGNEQFF
DNA: TGTGCCAGCAGCTCCCTCAGGGTTGCGTGGTCTAGCGGGATAGGGAATGAGCAGTTCTTC

D: .
J: TRBJ2-1
V: TRBV6-1
size: .
CDR3: CASTEPGNEQFF
DNA: TGTGCCAGCACAGAGCCGGGGAATGAGCAGTTCTTC

D: TRBD1
J: TRBJ1-2
V: TRBV27
size: .
CDR3: CASSSRGLRGYTF
DNA: TGTGCCAGCAGTTCCAGGGGGCTAAGAGGCTACACCTTC

D: TRBD2
J: TRBJ2-5
V: TRBV20-1
size: once
CDR3: CSARGEGGETQYF
DNA: TGCAGTGCTAGAGGGGAGGGCGGGGAGACCCAGTACTTC

D: .
J: TRBJ2-1
V: TRBV20-1
size: few
CDR3: CSGEKSGQEQFF
DNA: TGCAGCGGAGAGAAGAGCGGGCAAGAGCAGTTCTTC

D: .
J: TRBJ2-1
V: TRBV12-3/TRBV12-4
size: .
CDR3: CASSFSGPWGEQFF
DNA: TGTGCCAGCAGTTTCAGCGGGCCCTGGGGTGAGCAGTTCTTC

D: TRBD1
J: TRBJ1-1
V: TRBV12-3/TRBV12-4
size: .
CDR3: CASSLGVTGDTEAFF
DNA: TGTGCCAGCAGTTTGGGGGTAACAGGGGACACTGAAGCTTTCTTT

D: .
J: TRBJ1-2
V: TRBV24-1
size: .
CDR3: CATSDGRYGYTF
DNA: TGTGCCACCAGTGATGGGCGGTATGGCTACACCTTC

D: TRBD2
J: TRBJ2-1
V: TRBV5-6
size: few
CDR3: CASSFITSADWGEQFF
DNA: TGTGCCAGCAGCTTTATTACTAGCGCCGATTGGGGGGAGCAGTTCTTC

D: TRBD2
J: TRBJ2-1
V: TRBV24-1
size: .
CDR3: CATSDLAAGAYNEQFF
DNA: TGTGCCACCAGTGATTTGGCAGCGGGGGCCTACAATGAGCAGTTCTTC

D: TRBD1
J: TRBJ1-2
V: TRBV29-1
size: once
CDR3: CGLTDRDPHYGYTF
DNA: TGCGGATTGACCGACAGGGATCCACACTATGGCTACACCTTC

D: .
J: TRBJ2-5
V: TRBV7-2
size: few
CDR3: CASSGDPGAGETQYF
DNA: TGTGCCAGCAGCGGCGATCCGGGCGCGGGGGAGACCCAGTACTTC

D: .
J: TRBJ2-1
V: TRBV7-6
size: few
CDR3: CASSFDSSSYNEQFF
DNA: TGTGCCAGCAGTTTTGACAGCAGCTCCTACAATGAGCAGTTCTTC

D: TRBD1
J: TRBJ2-7
V: TRBV2
size: .
CDR3: CATGTDLYEQYF
DNA: TGTGCCACCGGGACAGACCTCTACGAGCAGTACTTC

D: .
J: TRBJ2-7
V: TRBV19
size: .
CDR3: CASSILAGSDIEQYF
DNA: TGTGCCAGTAGTATTCTGGCAGGGTCGGACATCGAGCAGTACTTC

D: .
J: TRBJ1-1
V: TRBV5-1
size: few
CDR3: CASSLVAGEGDTEAFF
DNA: TGCGCCAGCAGCTTGGTTGCTGGGGAGGGGGACACTGAAGCTTTCTTT

D: TRBD1
J: TRBJ2-3
V: TRBV28
size: few
CDR3: CASSHPGQSRTDTQYF
DNA: TGTGCCAGCAGTCATCCGGGACAGAGCCGCACAGATACGCAGTATTTT

D: .
J: TRBJ2-3
V: TRBV24-1
size: few
CDR3: CATSDFRQTTDTQYF
DNA: TGTGCCACCAGTGATTTTAGACAGACCACAGATACGCAGTATTTT

D: .
J: TRBJ1-1
V: TRBV9
size: few
CDR3: CASSPTGTPGVRAFF
DNA: TGTGCCAGCAGCCCGACCGGGACTCCGGGGGTTCGAGCTTTCTTT

D: TRBD1
J: TRBJ2-2
V: TRBV11-2
size: few
CDR3: CASSWDREGTGELFF
DNA: TGTGCCAGCAGTTGGGACAGGGAGGGAACCGGGGAGCTGTTTTTT

D: TRBD1
J: TRBJ1-1
V: TRBV7-2
size: .
CDR3: CASSPRGAVMNTEAFF
DNA: TGTGCCAGCAGCCCCAGGGGGGCTGTTATGAACACTGAAGCTTTCTTT